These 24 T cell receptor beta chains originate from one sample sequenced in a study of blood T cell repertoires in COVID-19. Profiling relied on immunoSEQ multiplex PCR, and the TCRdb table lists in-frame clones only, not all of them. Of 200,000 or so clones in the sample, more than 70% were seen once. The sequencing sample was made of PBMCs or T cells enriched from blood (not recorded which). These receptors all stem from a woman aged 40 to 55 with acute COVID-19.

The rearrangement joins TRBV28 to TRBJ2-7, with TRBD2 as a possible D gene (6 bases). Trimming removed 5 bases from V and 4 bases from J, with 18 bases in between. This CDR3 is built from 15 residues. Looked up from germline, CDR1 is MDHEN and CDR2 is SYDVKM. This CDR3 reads CASSLLTRRAYEQYF. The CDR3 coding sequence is TGTGCCAGCAGTCTCCTAACCCGGAGGGCATACGAGCAGTACTTC.

CDR3 protein: CASSWSGTNPYEQYF. DNA for the CDR3: TGTGCCAGCAGTTGGTCCGGGACTAACCCCTACGAGCAGTACTTC. J is TRBJ2-7 and V is TRBV27; 7 bases match TRBD2. CDR1 is MNHEY and CDR2 is SMNVEV in the germline V gene (reference sequence). This CDR3 comprises 15 residues. The V gene end was trimmed by 4 bases and the J gene end by 2 bases; junction bases not matched to a gene: 8.

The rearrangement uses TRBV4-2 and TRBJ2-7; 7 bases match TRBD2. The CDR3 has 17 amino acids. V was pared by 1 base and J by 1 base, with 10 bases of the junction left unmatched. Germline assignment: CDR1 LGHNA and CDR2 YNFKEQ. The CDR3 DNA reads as TGTGCCAGCAGCCAAGGGGGTGGAGCGGGAAAATCCTACGAGCAGTACTTC. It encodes CASSQGGGAGKSYEQYF.

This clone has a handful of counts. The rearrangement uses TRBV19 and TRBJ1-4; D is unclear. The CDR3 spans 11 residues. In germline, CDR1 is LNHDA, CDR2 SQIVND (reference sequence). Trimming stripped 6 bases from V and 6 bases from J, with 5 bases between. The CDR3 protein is CASSSDEKLFF. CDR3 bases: TGTGCCAGTAGCTCTGATGAAAAACTGTTTTTT. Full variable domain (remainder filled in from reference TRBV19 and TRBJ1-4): DGGITQSPKYLFRKEGQNVTLSCEQNLNHDAMYWYRQDPGQGLRLIYYSQIVNDFQKGDIAEGYSVSREKKESFPLTVTSAQKNPTAFYLCASSSDEKLFFGSGTQLSVL.

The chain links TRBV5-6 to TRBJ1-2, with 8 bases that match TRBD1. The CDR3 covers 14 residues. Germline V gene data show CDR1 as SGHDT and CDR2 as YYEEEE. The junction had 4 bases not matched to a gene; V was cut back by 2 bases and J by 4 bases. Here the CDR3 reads CASSFMTGVYGYTF. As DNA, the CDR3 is TGTGCCAGCAGCTTTATGACAGGGGTCTATGGCTACACCTTC.

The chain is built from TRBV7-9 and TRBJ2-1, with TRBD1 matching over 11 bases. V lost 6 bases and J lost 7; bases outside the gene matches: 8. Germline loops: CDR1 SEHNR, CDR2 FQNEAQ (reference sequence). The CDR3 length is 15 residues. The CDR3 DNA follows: TGTGCCAGCAGTCCATTTGGGGACAGGGGGAATGAGCAGTTCTTC. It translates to CASSPFGDRGNEQFF.

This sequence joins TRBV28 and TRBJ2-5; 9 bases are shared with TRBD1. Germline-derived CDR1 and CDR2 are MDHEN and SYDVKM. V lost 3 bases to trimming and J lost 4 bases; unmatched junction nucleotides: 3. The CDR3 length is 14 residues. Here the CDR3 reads CASSFYRGRETQYF. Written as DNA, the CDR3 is TGTGCCAGCAGTTTTTACAGGGGGCGAGAGACCCAGTACTTC.

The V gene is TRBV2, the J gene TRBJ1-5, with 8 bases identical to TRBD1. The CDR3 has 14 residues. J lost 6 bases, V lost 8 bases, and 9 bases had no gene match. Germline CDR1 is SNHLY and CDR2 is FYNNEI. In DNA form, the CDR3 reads TGTGCCAGCCAGCAGGGGGCCCCCGGTCAGCCCCAGCATTTT. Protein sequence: CASQQGAPGQPQHF. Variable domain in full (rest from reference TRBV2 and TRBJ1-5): EPEVTQTPSHQVTQMGQEVILRCVPISNHLYFYWYRQILGQKVEFLVSFYNNEISEKSEIFDDQFSVERPDGSNFTLKIRSTKLEDSAMYFCASQQGAPGQPQHFGDGTRLSIL.

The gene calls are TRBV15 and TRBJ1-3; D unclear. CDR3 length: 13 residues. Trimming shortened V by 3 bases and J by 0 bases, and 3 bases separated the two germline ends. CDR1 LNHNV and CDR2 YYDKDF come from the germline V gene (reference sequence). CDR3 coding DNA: TGTGCCACCAGCAGCCGCTCTGGAAACACCATATATTTT. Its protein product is CATSSRSGNTIYF. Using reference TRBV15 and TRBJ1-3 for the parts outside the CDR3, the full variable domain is DAMVIQNPRYQVTQFGKPVTLSCSQTLNHNVMYWYQQKSSQAPKLLFHYYDKDFNNEADTPDNFQSRRPNTSFCFLDIRSPGLGDTAMYLCATSSRSGNTIYFGEGSWLTVV.

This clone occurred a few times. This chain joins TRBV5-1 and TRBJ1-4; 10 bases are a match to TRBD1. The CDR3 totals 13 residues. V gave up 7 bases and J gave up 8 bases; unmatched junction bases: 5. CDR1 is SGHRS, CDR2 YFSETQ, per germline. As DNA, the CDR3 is TGCGCCAGCCGACAGGGGGCGGAAGAAAAACTGTTTTTT. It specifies CASRQGAEEKLFF. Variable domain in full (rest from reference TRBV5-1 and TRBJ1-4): KAGVTQTPRYLIKTRGQQVTLSCSPISGHRSVSWYQQTPGQGLQFLFEYFSETQRNKGNFPGRFSGRQFSNSRSEMNVSTLELGDSALYLCASRQGAEEKLFFGSGTQLSVL.

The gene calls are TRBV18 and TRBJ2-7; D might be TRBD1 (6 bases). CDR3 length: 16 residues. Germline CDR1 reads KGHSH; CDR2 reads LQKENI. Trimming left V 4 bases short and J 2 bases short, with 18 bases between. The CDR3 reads CASSQNTGLKPYEQYF. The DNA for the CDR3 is TGTGCCAGCTCACAGAATACAGGGCTGAAGCCCTACGAGCAGTACTTC. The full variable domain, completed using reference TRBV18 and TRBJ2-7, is NAGVMQNPRHLVRRRGQEARLRCSPMKGHSHVYWYRQLPEEGLKFMVYLQKENIIDESGMPKERFSAEFPKEGPSILRIQQVVRGDSAAYFCASSQNTGLKPYEQYFGPGTRLTVT.

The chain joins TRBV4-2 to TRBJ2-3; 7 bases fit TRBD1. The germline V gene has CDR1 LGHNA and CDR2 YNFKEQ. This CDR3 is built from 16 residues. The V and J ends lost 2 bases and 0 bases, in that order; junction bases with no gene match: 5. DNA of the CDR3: TGTGCCAGCAGCCAACAGGACAGGTCTAGCACAGATACGCAGTATTTT. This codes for CASSQQDRSSTDTQYF.

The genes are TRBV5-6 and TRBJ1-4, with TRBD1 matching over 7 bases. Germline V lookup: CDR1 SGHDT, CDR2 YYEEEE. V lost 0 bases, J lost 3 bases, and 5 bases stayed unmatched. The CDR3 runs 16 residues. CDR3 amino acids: CASSLEYGTANEKLFF. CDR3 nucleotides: TGTGCCAGCAGCTTGGAGTATGGGACAGCTAATGAAAAACTGTTTTTT. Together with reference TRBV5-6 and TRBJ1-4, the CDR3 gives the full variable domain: DAGVTQSPTHLIKTRGQQVTLRCSPKSGHDTVSWYQQALGQGPQFIFQYYEEEERQRGNFPDRFSGHQFPNYSSELNVNALLLGDSALYLCASSLEYGTANEKLFFGSGTQLSVL.

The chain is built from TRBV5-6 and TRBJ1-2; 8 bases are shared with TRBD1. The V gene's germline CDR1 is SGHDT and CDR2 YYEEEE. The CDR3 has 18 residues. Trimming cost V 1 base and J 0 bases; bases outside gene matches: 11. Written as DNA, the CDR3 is TGTGCCAGCAGCTTGTATCAGGGGGCGACTATCTCTAACTATGGCTACACCTTC. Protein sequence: CASSLYQGATISNYGYTF. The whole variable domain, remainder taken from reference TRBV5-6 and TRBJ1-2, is DAGVTQSPTHLIKTRGQQVTLRCSPKSGHDTVSWYQQALGQGPQFIFQYYEEEERQRGNFPDRFSGHQFPNYSSELNVNALLLGDSALYLCASSLYQGATISNYGYTFGSGTRLTVV.

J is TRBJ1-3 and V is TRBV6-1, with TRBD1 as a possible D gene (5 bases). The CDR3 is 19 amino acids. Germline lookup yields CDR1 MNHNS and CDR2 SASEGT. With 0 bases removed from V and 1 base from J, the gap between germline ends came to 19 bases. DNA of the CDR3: TGTGCCAGCAGTGAAGCGCTTCTTTGGGGCGGACAATCTGGAAACACCATATATTTT. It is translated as CASSEALLWGGQSGNTIYF.

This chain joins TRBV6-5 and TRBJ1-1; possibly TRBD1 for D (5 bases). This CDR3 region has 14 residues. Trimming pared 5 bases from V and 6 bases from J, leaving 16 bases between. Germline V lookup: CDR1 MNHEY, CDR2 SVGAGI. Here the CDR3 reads CASSNRGEGSEAFF. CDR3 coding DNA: TGTGCCAGCAGTAACCGGGGGGAAGGCTCTGAAGCTTTCTTT.

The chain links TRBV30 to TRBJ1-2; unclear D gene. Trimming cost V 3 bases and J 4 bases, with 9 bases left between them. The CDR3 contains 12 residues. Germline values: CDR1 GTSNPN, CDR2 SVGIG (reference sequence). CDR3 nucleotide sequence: TGTGCCTGGAGCCGGGTTGGCTATGGCTACACCTTC. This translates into CAWSRVGYGYTF. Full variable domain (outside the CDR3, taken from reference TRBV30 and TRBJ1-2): SQTIHQWPATLVQPVGSPLSLECTVEGTSNPNLYWYRQAAGRGLQLLFYSVGIGQISSEVPQNLSASRPQDRQFILSSKKLLLSDSGFYLCAWSRVGYGYTFGSGTRLTVV.

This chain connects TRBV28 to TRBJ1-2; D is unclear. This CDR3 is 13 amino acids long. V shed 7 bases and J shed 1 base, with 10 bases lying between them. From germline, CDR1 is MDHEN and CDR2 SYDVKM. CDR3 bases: TGTGCCAGCACCGAGAATTTTAACTATGGCTACACCTTC. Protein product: CASTENFNYGYTF.

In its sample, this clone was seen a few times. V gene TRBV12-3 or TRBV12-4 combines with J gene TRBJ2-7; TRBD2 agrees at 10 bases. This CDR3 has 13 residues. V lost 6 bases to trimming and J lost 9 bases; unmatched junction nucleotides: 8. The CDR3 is CASRQALAGAQYF. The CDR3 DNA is TGTGCCAGCAGGCAAGCTCTAGCGGGAGCGCAGTACTTC.

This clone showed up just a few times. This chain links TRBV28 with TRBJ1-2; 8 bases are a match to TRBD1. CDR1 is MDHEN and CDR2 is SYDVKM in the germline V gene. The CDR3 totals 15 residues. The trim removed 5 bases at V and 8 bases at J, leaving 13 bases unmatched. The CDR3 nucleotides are TGTGCCAGCAGTCCCCACGGGACAGGACCGGGGGGCTACACCTTC. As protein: CASSPHGTGPGGYTF.

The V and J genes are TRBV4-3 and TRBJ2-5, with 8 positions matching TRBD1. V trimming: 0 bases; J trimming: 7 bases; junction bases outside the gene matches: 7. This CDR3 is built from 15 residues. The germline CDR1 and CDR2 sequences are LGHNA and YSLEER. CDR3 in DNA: TGCGCCAGCAGCCAAGAGAACAGGGGGATTGGGACCCAGTACTTC. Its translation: CASSQENRGIGTQYF.

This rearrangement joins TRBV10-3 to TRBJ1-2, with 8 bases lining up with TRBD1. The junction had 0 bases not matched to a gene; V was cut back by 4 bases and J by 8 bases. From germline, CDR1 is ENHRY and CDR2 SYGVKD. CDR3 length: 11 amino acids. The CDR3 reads CAISAGGGYTF. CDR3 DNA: TGTGCCATCAGTGCAGGGGGCGGCTACACCTTC.

In DNA, the CDR3 is TGTGCCTGGAGTCCTAGGGACTACGAGCAGTTCTTC. Translation: CAWSPRDYEQFF. The chain recombines TRBV30 with TRBJ2-1, with TRBD2 matching 7 bases. J lost 10 bases, V lost 2 bases, and 5 bases had no gene match. CDR1 GTSNPN and CDR2 SVGIG come from the germline V gene (reference sequence). The CDR3 has 12 amino acids.

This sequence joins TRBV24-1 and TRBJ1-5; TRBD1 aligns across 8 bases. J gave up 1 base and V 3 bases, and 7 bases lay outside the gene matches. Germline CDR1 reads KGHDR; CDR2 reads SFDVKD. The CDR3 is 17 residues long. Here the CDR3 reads CATSDQDRAGSNQPQHF. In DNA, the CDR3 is TGTGCCACCAGTGATCAGGACAGGGCGGGAAGCAATCAGCCCCAGCATTTT.